The 6 T cell receptor beta chains below come from one sample, sequenced in a study of cytomegalovirus exposure and HLA in healthy donors. The PCR used 60 Vbeta and 13 Jbeta primers. Only in-frame clones appear in the TCRdb table, and some are missing; sequencing was by immunoSEQ multiplex PCR. This table holds about 210,000 clones, under 85% found once. Source material: PBMCs. These receptor sequences come from a woman aged 50 to 60 in good health and CMV-seropositive.

V is TRBV5-1 and J is TRBJ1-2; a possible D gene is TRBD1 (5 bases). CDR3 length equals 14 residues. From germline, CDR1 is SGHRS and CDR2 YFSETQ. V was cut by 0 bases and J by 7 bases, with 13 bases left in between. The CDR3 here is CASSLGRGESGYTF. CDR3 DNA sequence: TGCGCCAGCAGCTTGGGGAGGGGAGAGAGTGGCTACACCTTC.

The chain recombines TRBV10-3 with TRBJ2-7; D might be TRBD1 (6 bases). V lost 2 bases, J lost 0 bases, and 11 bases lay in between. This CDR3 is 15 amino acids long. The germline V gene has CDR1 ENHRY and CDR2 SYGVKD. The CDR3: CAISEGQGSSYEQYF. The CDR3 region has the DNA TGTGCCATCAGTGAGGGGCAGGGGAGCTCCTACGAGCAGTACTTC.

The chain uses TRBV29-1 and TRBJ1-2, with 7 positions matching TRBD1. The V gene end was trimmed by 5 bases and the J gene end by 6 bases; junction bases not matched to a gene: 9. CDR3 size: 13 residues. Per the germline V gene, CDR1 is SQVTM and CDR2 is ANQGSEA. The CDR3 loop reads CSVTDGQVDGYTF. The CDR3 DNA follows: TGCAGCGTTACCGATGGACAGGTCGATGGCTACACCTTC.

The chain links TRBV7-2 to TRBJ2-4; unclear D gene. The germline V gene encodes CDR1 SGHTA and CDR2 FQGNSA. V shed 4 bases and J shed 9 bases, with 13 bases lying between them. CDR3 length: 13 residues. CDR3 coding DNA: TGTGCCAGCAGCTCCGAGAGGCTCGGCATTCAGTACTTC. It is translated as CASSSERLGIQYF.

This clone was seen only once. The chain recombines TRBV28 with TRBJ2-2; weak D call: TRBD1 (5 bases). The V and J ends lost 1 base and 1 base respectively, with 13 bases between them. CDR1 MDHEN and CDR2 SYDVKM come from the germline V gene. The CDR3 has 17 residues. The CDR3 bases are TGTGCCAGCAGTTTATACCCTGGGGCAGGGAACACCGGGGAGCTGTTTTTT. Amino acid sequence: CASSLYPGAGNTGELFF.

The chain carries TRBV30 and TRBJ1-5; 7 bases match TRBD1. The ends lost 3 bases at V and 2 bases at J; junction bases unmatched: 4. Germline V lookup: CDR1 GTSNPN, CDR2 SVGIG (reference sequence). The CDR3 sequence is 14 residues long. CDR3 nucleotide sequence: TGTGCCTGGAGCGCCGGACAGGGCAATCAGCCCCAGCATTTT. Its protein product is CAWSAGQGNQPQHF.